A single sample is the source of the 27 T cell receptor beta chains below, sequenced in a study of T cell changes during pregnancy in multiple sclerosis. Assay: immunoSEQ multiplex PCR; the TCRdb copy retains only in-frame clones and omits some. The sample includes around 57,000 clones, around 91% seen only once; the top ten take 1% to 1.5%. The sequencing used peripheral blood, collected after pregnancy. All receptors come from a female donor in good health, enrolled as a control in a pregnancy study.

The rearrangement joins TRBV4-2 to TRBJ1-4; 9 bases agree with TRBD1. This CDR3 is 16 amino acids long. V was pared by 3 bases and J by 6 bases, with 8 bases of the junction left unmatched. CDR1 and CDR2 (germline): LGHNA, YNFKEQ. The CDR3 sequence: CASSQGTGKIDEKLFF. CDR3 bases: TGTGCCAGCAGCCAGGGGACAGGGAAGATAGATGAAAAACTGTTTTTT.

The chain recombines TRBV5-6 with TRBJ1-2; 7 bases agree with TRBD1. Germline CDR1 reads SGHDT; CDR2 reads YYEEEE. With 0 bases clipped from V and 2 bases from J, the junction kept 1 base outside the gene matches. The CDR3 extends over 14 amino acids. In DNA, the CDR3 is TGTGCCAGCAGCTTGGAGGGGGCAAACTATGGCTACACCTTC. This translates into CASSLEGANYGYTF.

The chain carries TRBV7-9 and TRBJ1-1; TRBD1 is a possible D gene (5 bases). The V gene's germline CDR1 is SEHNR and CDR2 FQNEAQ (reference sequence). The CDR3 is 13 amino acids. Trimming cost V 3 bases and J 8 bases, with 13 bases left between them. The CDR3 DNA is TGTGCCAGCAGCTTTTCGGAGGGGAGGGAAGCTTTCTTT. Amino acids: CASSFSEGREAFF. Drawing the rest from reference TRBV7-9 and TRBJ1-1, the complete variable domain is DTGVSQNPRHKITKRGQNVTFRCDPISEHNRLYWYRQTLGQGPEFLTYFQNEAQLEKSRLLSDRFSAERPKGSFSTLEIQRTEQGDSAMYLCASSFSEGREAFFGQGTRLTVV.

This clone turned up a few times. The V gene is TRBV6-4, the J gene TRBJ2-2; D may be TRBD2 (5 bases). The CDR3 has 15 amino acids. V shed 3 bases and J shed 2 bases, with 10 bases lying between them. Germline CDR1 MRHNA, CDR2 SNTAGT. CDR3 sequence reads: CASSEGATNTGELFF. The DNA of the CDR3 is TGTGCCAGCAGTGAGGGAGCTACCAACACCGGGGAGCTGTTTTTT.

The CDR3 region is CSVEGLADSQETQYF. The CDR3 coding sequence is TGCAGCGTCGAGGGACTAGCGGACTCCCAAGAGACCCAGTACTTC. The chain links TRBV29-1 to TRBJ2-5, with TRBD2 matching 11 bases. V lost 6 bases, J lost 1 base, and 7 bases stayed unmatched. The germline CDR1 and CDR2 sequences are SQVTM and ANQGSEA. This CDR3 is 15 amino acids long.

This chain connects TRBV2 to TRBJ2-3, with 7 bases lining up with TRBD2. Germline V CDR1 and CDR2: SNHLY, FYNNEI. The CDR3 consists of 15 residues. After removal of 5 bases from V and 0 bases from J, the junction contained 5 bases not matched to a gene. The CDR3 reads CASSLSRGSTDTQYF. CDR3 DNA sequence: TGTGCCAGCAGTTTATCGCGGGGGAGCACAGATACGCAGTATTTT.

The J gene is TRBJ1-1, the V gene TRBV7-9, with D perhaps matching TRBD1 (5 bases). The V and J ends lost 0 bases and 5 bases respectively, with 10 bases between them. This CDR3 has 14 residues. Germline V lookup: CDR1 SEHNR, CDR2 FQNEAQ (reference sequence). The CDR3, as DNA: TGTGCCAGCAGCTTAGCGCGGGGGTGGACTGAAGCTTTCTTT. This sequence encodes CASSLARGWTEAFF.

This clone has only a few counts. The chain combines TRBV11-2 with TRBJ1-1, with D possibly being TRBD1 (6 bases). Germline CDR1 reads SGHAT; CDR2 reads FQNNGV. V was pared by 7 bases and J by 3 bases, with 15 bases between. This CDR3 contains 14 residues. The CDR3 region is CASNPDRIHTEAFF. CDR3 DNA: TGTGCCAGCAACCCCGACAGGATCCACACTGAAGCTTTCTTT.

The chain joins TRBV7-9 to TRBJ1-2, with 8 bases fitting TRBD1. The CDR3 consists of 15 residues. The J segment lost 4 bases and the V segment lost 5 bases, leaving 9 bases of the junction unmatched. The germline CDR1 and CDR2 sequences are SEHNR and FQNEAQ (reference sequence). For the CDR3, the DNA is TGTGCCAGCAGCCCCTACCAGGGGGCCGGCTATGGCTACACCTTC. Protein: CASSPYQGAGYGYTF.

V gene TRBV19 combines with J gene TRBJ2-5; the match to TRBD2 covers 8 bases. This CDR3 is 15 amino acids long. V shed 4 bases, J shed 5 bases, and the junction held 9 bases outside the gene matches. Germline V gene data show CDR1 as LNHDA and CDR2 as SQIVND (reference sequence). In nucleotides, the CDR3 is TGTGCCAGTAGTAGGCGGGGGGAAAAGTCGGAGACCCAGTACTTC. Encoded protein: CASSRRGEKSETQYF.

The V call is TRBV2, the J call TRBJ2-6; tentative D call: TRBD1 (6 bases). V was trimmed by 7 bases and J by 3 bases, leaving 19 bases between them. In germline, CDR1 is SNHLY, CDR2 FYNNEI. The CDR3 length is 17 residues. CDR3 coding DNA: TGTGCCAGCATTAGGGCAGGGGTCAGTAATGGGGCCAACGTCCTGACTTTC. Its protein product is CASIRAGVSNGANVLTF.

This chain connects TRBV19 to TRBJ1-1, with 9 bases identical to TRBD1. There are 15 residues in the CDR3. The germline V gene has CDR1 LNHDA and CDR2 SQIVND (reference sequence). J gave up 7 bases and V 4 bases, and 10 bases lay outside the gene matches. CDR3 coding DNA: TGTGCCAGTAGTACGGGACAGGGTATGGAAAATGAAGCTTTCTTT. Residues: CASSTGQGMENEAFF.

The rearrangement uses TRBV4-3 and TRBJ2-4; 8 nucleotides align to TRBD1. The CDR3 runs 14 residues. The germline CDR1 and CDR2 sequences are LGHNA and YSLEER. J lost 4 bases, V lost 4 bases, and 3 bases had no gene match. CDR3 loop: CASSRGQGKNIQYF. For the CDR3, the DNA is TGCGCCAGCAGCCGCGGACAGGGTAAAAACATTCAGTACTTC.

This clone came up once. The chain employs TRBV6-5 and TRBJ2-3, with D possibly matching TRBD1 (6 bases). The CDR3 loop spans 14 amino acids. Germline V gives CDR1 MNHEY, CDR2 SVGAGI. Trimming cost V 3 bases and J 6 bases, with 13 bases left between them. In DNA, the CDR3 is TGTGCCAGCAGTTATCAGGGGATGGGGGATACGCAGTATTTT. It translates to CASSYQGMGDTQYF.

This clone came up once. V usage is TRBV10-3 and J usage is TRBJ2-1; D might be TRBD2 (6 bases). Germline CDR1 is ENHRY and CDR2 is SYGVKD. The length of the CDR3 is 15 residues. Trimming shortened V by 3 bases and J by 3 bases, and 12 bases separated the two germline ends. The CDR3, as DNA: TGTGCCATCAGTGACGGGAGCTCCCTCTACAATGAGCAGTTCTTC. Translated: CAISDGSSLYNEQFF.

The chain recombines TRBV9 with TRBJ1-4; a possible D gene is TRBD1 (6 bases). With 2 bases removed from V and 8 bases from J, the gap between germline ends came to 19 bases. Germline CDR1 SGDLS, CDR2 YYNGEE. This CDR3 contains 16 residues. The CDR3 sequence: CASSVPGGPHPEKLFF. CDR3 coding DNA: TGTGCCAGCAGCGTGCCCGGGGGGCCCCATCCCGAAAAACTGTTTTTT.

V gene TRBV30 combines with J gene TRBJ2-1; 12 bases line up with TRBD1. This CDR3 spans 14 amino acids. CDR1 and CDR2 (germline): GTSNPN, SVGIG (reference sequence). Trimming at V came to 1 base and at J to 6 bases, leaving 1 base not matched to a gene. Here the CDR3 reads CAWSGGQGANEQFF. The CDR3 DNA sequence: TGTGCCTGGAGTGGGGGACAGGGGGCCAATGAGCAGTTCTTC.

The chain employs TRBV6-5 and TRBJ1-1, with a tentative D call TRBD1 (6 bases). Trimming left V 5 bases short and J 4 bases short, with 14 bases between. Germline V gene sequence: CDR1 MNHEY, CDR2 SVGAGI. The CDR3 contains 14 residues. The CDR3 loop is CASSIGTMGTEAFF. Here the CDR3 DNA reads TGTGCCAGCAGTATCGGGACAATGGGCACTGAAGCTTTCTTT.

V and J are TRBV4-2 and TRBJ2-3; 9 bases align to TRBD2. Germline V gives CDR1 LGHNA, CDR2 YNFKEQ. Germline trimming cut 3 bases from V and 1 base from J; bases unmatched to any gene: 11. The CDR3 spans 18 residues. DNA for the CDR3: TGTGCCAGCAGCCACGATATACCGGGCGGGGGGGGCACAGATACGCAGTATTTT. This encodes CASSHDIPGGGGTDTQYF.

This chain links TRBV12-2 with TRBJ1-3; TRBD1 is the table's D call and was not checked against the DNA. TRBV12-2 is annotated as a pseudogene. The CDR3 runs 18 residues. The CDR3 DNA sequence: TGTGCAAGTCGCTTGTGGGACCCTTGGGACAGCTCTGGAAACACCATATATTTT. This codes for CASRLWDPWDSSGNTIYF.

The chain has TRBV30 and TRBJ1-5; TRBD1 aligns across 8 bases. The CDR3 totals 13 residues. J gave up 4 bases and V 6 bases, and 5 bases lay outside the gene matches. Germline values: CDR1 GTSNPN, CDR2 SVGIG (reference sequence). The CDR3 here is CACGQGVNQPQHF. As DNA, the CDR3 is TGTGCCTGTGGACAGGGAGTAAATCAGCCCCAGCATTTT.

This clone was counted between two and nine times. DNA of the CDR3: TGTGCCAGTAGTCGGAGCTCATCGGAGGCAGATACGCAGTATTTT. Its translation: CASSRSSSEADTQYF. The chain carries TRBV19 and TRBJ2-3; TRBD2 is a possible D gene (5 bases). Trimming stripped 5 bases from V and 4 bases from J, with 16 bases between. From germline, CDR1 is LNHDA and CDR2 SQIVND (reference sequence). This CDR3 comprises 15 residues.

J is TRBJ1-3 and V is TRBV18; a weak D match, TRBD1 (5 bases). Germline assignment: CDR1 KGHSH and CDR2 LQKENI. This CDR3 has 16 residues. V was shortened by 1 base and J by 2 bases, with 12 bases between the two germline ends. CDR3 sequence: CASSPQDLGPGNTIYF. The CDR3 region has the DNA TGTGCCAGCTCACCACAGGATTTGGGGCCTGGAAACACCATATATTTT. Combining the CDR3 with reference TRBV18 and TRBJ1-3 gives the whole variable domain NAGVMQNPRHLVRRRGQEARLRCSPMKGHSHVYWYRQLPEEGLKFMVYLQKENIIDESGMPKERFSAEFPKEGPSILRIQQVVRGDSAAYFCASSPQDLGPGNTIYFGEGSWLTVV.

V is TRBV5-4 and J is TRBJ1-3; 7 nucleotides align to TRBD1. V lost 4 bases to trimming and J lost 0 bases; unmatched junction nucleotides: 4. The CDR3 runs to 15 residues. Germline V gives CDR1 SGHNT, CDR2 YYREEE (reference sequence). The CDR3 loop is CASSPGTASGNTIYF. CDR3 nucleotide sequence: TGTGCCAGCAGCCCAGGGACAGCCTCTGGAAACACCATATATTTT.

This rearrangement joins TRBV10-3 to TRBJ2-2; 9 positions match TRBD2. The CDR3 spans 15 residues. J was trimmed by 1 base and V by 6 bases; bases with no gene match: 3. The germline gives CDR1 ENHRY, CDR2 SYGVKD. Written as DNA, the CDR3 is TGTGCCATCAGCAATAGCGGGGGGAACACCGGGGAGCTGTTTTTT. Protein sequence: CAISNSGGNTGELFF.

This chain connects TRBV18 to TRBJ2-4; 7 nucleotides agree with TRBD1. Trimming took 2 bases from V and 4 from J; bases not matched to a gene: 8. Germline lookup yields CDR1 KGHSH and CDR2 LQKENI. The CDR3 loop spans 16 amino acids. As DNA, the CDR3 is TGTGCCAGCTCACCAAGACGACAGGGCGGAAAAAACATTCAGTACTTC. It specifies CASSPRRQGGKNIQYF.

The rearrangement links TRBV27 to TRBJ2-7, with TRBD1 identical over 10 bases. V dropped 3 bases and J dropped 6; count of bases not matched to a gene: 5. The CDR3 loop spans 14 amino acids. Germline CDR1 MNHEY, CDR2 SMNVEV (reference sequence). In DNA, the CDR3 is TGTGCCAGCAGTTTGGGGACAGGGGCGGCCGAGCAGTACTTC. Protein product: CASSLGTGAAEQYF.